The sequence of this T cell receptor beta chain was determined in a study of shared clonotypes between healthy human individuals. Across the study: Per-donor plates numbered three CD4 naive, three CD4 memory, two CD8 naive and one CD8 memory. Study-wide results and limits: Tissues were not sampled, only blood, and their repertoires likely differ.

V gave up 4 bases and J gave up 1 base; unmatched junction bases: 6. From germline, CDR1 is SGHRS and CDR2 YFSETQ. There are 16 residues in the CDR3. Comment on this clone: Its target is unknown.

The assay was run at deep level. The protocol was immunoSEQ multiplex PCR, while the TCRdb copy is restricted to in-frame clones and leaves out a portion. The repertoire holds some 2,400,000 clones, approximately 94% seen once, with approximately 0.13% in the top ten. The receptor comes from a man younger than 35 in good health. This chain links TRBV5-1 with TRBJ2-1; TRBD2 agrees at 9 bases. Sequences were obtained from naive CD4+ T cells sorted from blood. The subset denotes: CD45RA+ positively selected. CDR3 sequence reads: CASSTSAGGSYNEQFF. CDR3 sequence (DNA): TGCGCCAGCAGCACCTCTGCGGGAGGGTCCTACAATGAGCAGTTCTTC.